This T cell receptor beta chain was sequenced for a study of blood T cell repertoires in COVID-19. In the study overall: T cells, B-cell-depleted T cells, or PBMCs supplied cDNA or gDNA.

Clones were sequenced by immunoSEQ multiplex PCR, and TCRdb holds only the in-frame ones, with some missing. The data show some 180,000 clones, around four fifths seen once. V trimming: 6 bases; J trimming: 5 bases; junction bases outside the gene matches: 13. The V gene's germline CDR1 is LGHDT and CDR2 YNNKEL (reference sequence). The CDR3 extends over 16 amino acids. The sequence came from a woman in her seventies who had recovered from COVID-19. The rearrangement links TRBV3-1 (or the pseudogene TRBV3-2) to TRBJ2-5, with 9 positions matching TRBD1. Sequenced sample: peripheral blood. CDR3 DNA: TGTGCCAGCAGTCAGGCCCCGGGACAGGGTGGTGAGACCCAGTACTTC. Protein product: CASSQAPGQGGETQYF.